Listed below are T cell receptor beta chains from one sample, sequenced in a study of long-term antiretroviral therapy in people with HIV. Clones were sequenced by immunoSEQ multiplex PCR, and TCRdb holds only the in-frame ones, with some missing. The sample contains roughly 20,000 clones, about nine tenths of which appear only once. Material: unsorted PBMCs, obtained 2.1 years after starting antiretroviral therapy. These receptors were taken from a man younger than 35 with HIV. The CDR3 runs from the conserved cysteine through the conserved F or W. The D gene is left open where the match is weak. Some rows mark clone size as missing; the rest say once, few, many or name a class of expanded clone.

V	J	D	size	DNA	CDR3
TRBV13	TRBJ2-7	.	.	TGTGCCAGCAGCCTTGGCGCAGGTGGAGATTCGGACTACGAGCAGTACTTC	CASSLGAGGDSDYEQYF
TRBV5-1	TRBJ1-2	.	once	TGCGCCAGCAGCTCTAGGGGCTATGGCTACACCTTC	CASSSRGYGYTF
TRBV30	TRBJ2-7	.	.	TGTGCCTGGATCAGGGGTGGTTACGAGCAGTACTTC	CAWIRGGYEQYF
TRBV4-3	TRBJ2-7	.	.	TGCGCCAGCAGCCAAGATTATGGGGCCAACTACGAGCAGTACTTC	CASSQDYGANYEQYF
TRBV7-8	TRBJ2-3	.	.	TGTGCCAGCAGCTTCCCTCATATGGGGGAGGGGGCAGATACGCAGTATTTT	CASSFPHMGEGADTQYF
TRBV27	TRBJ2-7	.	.	TGTGCCTGCACCCCACGGGGGCAGTACTTC	CACTPRGQYF
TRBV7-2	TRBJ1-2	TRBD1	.	TGTGCCAGCAGCCCCAGAGAAGACAGGGGAGAGAGCTATGGCTACACCTTC	CASSPREDRGESYGYTF
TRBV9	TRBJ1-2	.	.	TGTGCCAGCAGCGTATCGTCGAGAGGGTCTAACTATGGCTACACCTTC	CASSVSSRGSNYGYTF
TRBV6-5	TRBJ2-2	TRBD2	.	TGTGCCAGCGGGACGGGGGGAAACACCGGGGAGCTGTTTTTT	CASGTGGNTGELFF
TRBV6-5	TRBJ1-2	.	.	TGTACAACAGGGAGGGTTGGGTATGGCTACACCTTC	CTTGRVGYGYTF
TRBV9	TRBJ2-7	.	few	TGTGCCAGCAGCCTAGGGGTCGGGGCGGACGGTAGCGAGCAGTACTTC	CASSLGVGADGSEQYF
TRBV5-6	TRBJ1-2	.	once	TGTGCCAGCAGCTTGGGGGGGGCTTATGGCTACACCTTC	CASSLGGAYGYTF
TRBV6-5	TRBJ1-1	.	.	TGTGCCAGCAGTTACCGCAAGAGACAGTTGCCCACTGAAGCTTTCTTT	CASSYRKRQLPTEAFF
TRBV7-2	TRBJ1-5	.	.	TGTGCCAGCAGCTTGGTGTCAGGGGAGCCCCAGCATTTT	CASSLVSGEPQHF
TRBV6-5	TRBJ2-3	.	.	TGTGCCAGCAGACACACCCCTTCAACCCAAGATACGCAGTATTTT	CASRHTPSTQDTQYF
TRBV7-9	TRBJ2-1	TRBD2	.	TGTGCCAGCAGTTCCCGATCCGGGACTAGCGGACACAATGAGCAGTTCTTC	CASSSRSGTSGHNEQFF
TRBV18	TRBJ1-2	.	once	TGTGCCAGCTCGCAAACCATATCGGAAGGCTACACCTTC	CASSQTISEGYTF
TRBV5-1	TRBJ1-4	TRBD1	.	TGCGCCAGCAGCTCCCGGACAGGGGAAGAAAAACTGTTTTTT	CASSSRTGEEKLFF
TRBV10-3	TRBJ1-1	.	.	TGTGCCATCACCAAGGGCACTCCTGGGACTGAAGCTTTCTTT	CAITKGTPGTEAFF
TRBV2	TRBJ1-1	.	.	TGTGCCAGCGCGCAGGAATCACATGGGAACACTGAAGCTTTCTTT	CASAQESHGNTEAFF
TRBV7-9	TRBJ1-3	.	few	TGTGCCAGCAGCTCCCCGGACAGAGGAAACACCATATATTTT	CASSSPDRGNTIYF
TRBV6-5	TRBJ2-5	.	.	TGTGCCAGCAATCCCTCCGGGGGTGAGGAGACCCAGTACTTC	CASNPSGGEETQYF
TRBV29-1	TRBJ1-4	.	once	TGCAGCGTTGTCGGAGACGCAACTAATGAAAAACTGTTTTTT	CSVVGDATNEKLFF
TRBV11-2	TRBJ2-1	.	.	TGTGCCAGCAGCTTAGAGTTTGGGGGTTTGAATGAGCAGTTCTTC	CASSLEFGGLNEQFF
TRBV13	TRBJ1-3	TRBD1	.	TGTGCCAGCAGCCTCAGGGGGCCTGGAAACACCATATATTTT	CASSLRGPGNTIYF
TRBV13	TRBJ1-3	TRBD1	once	TGTGCCAGCAGCTCCCAGACAGGGGTGATAGGAAACACCATATATTTT	CASSSQTGVIGNTIYF
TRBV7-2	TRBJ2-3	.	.	TGTGCCAGCAGTCCCCCAGGGACAGATACGCAGTATTTT	CASSPPGTDTQYF
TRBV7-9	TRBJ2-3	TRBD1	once	TGTGCCAGCAGCTCAGCCAGACAAGGGACAGGGACAGATACGCAGTATTTT	CASSSARQGTGTDTQYF
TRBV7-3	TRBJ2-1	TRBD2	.	TGTGCCAGCAGCTCACTAGCGGCGAGCTCCTACAATGAGCAGTTCTTC	CASSSLAASSYNEQFF
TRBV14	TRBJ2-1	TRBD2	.	TGTGCCAGCAGCCAAGATCCTGGCCTAGCGGAGAAGGGCTCCTACAATGAGCAGTTCTTC	CASSQDPGLAEKGSYNEQFF
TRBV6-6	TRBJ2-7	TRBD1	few	TGTGCCAGCAGTTTCCCTCGCCAGGGGGTCACCTACGAGCAGTACTTC	CASSFPRQGVTYEQYF
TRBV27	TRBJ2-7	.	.	TGTGCCAGCAGTCCCTCACCCTCTGAAGGCTACGAGCAGTACTTC	CASSPSPSEGYEQYF
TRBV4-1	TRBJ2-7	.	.	TGCGCCAGCAGCCCCCCAACAGGGTCCTACGAGCAGTACTTC	CASSPPTGSYEQYF